This T cell receptor (beta chain) was retrieved from a study of T-cell reconstitution after alpha-beta-depleted transplantation in children. Molecular barcoding with unique molecular identifiers was used for the TCRbeta library. From the PCR reads, TCRdb called clonotypes with MiXCR, one entry per CDR3 protein. The sample has just over 350,000 distinct CDR3 sequences, 13% seen once. Sequencing was performed on PBMCs, taken from the stem cell graft. This TCR came from a human donor who donated a stem cell graft to a child with Fanconi anemia.

The CDR3, as DNA: TGTGCCAGCAAACCGGGGGCCACTGAAAAACTGTTTTTT. This sequence encodes CASKPGATEKLFF. The chain couples TRBV5-6 to TRBJ1-4, with a tentative D call TRBD1 (6 bases). Germline values: CDR1 SGHDT, CDR2 YYEEEE. The V gene lost 6 bases and the J gene lost 7 bases, with 13 bases spanning the gap. The CDR3 loop spans 13 amino acids.